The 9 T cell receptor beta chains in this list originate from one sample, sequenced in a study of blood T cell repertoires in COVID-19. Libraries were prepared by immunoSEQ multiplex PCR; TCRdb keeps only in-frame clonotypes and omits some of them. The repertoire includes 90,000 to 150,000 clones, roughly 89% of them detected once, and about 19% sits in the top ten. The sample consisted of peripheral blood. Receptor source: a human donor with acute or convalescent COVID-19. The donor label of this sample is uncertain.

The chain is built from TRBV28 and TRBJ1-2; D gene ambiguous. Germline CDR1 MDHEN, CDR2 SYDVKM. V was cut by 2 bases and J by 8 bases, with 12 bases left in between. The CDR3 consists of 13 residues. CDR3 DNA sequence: TGTGCCAGCAGTTTAAGCGGGGAGCAGGGCTACACCTTC. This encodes CASSLSGEQGYTF.

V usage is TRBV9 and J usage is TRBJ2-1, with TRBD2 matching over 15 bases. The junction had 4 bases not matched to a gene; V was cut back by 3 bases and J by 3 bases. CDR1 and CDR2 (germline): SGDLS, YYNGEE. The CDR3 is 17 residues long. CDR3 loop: CASSDGLAGGRYNEQFF. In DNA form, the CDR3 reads TGTGCCAGCAGCGACGGACTAGCGGGAGGGCGCTACAATGAGCAGTTCTTC.

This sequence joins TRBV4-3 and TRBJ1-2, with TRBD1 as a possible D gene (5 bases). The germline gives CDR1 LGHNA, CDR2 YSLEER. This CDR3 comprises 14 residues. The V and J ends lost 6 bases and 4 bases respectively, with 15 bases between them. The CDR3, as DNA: TGCGCCAGCAGTAAGTCCAACCAGGGCTATGGCTACACCTTC. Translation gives CASSKSNQGYGYTF.

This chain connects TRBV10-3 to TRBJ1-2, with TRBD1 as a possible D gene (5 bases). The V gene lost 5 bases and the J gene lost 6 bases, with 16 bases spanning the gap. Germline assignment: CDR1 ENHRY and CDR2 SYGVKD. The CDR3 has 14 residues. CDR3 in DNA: TGTGCCATCAGTCCCAATCAGGGTACCCATGGCTACACCTTC. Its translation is CAISPNQGTHGYTF.

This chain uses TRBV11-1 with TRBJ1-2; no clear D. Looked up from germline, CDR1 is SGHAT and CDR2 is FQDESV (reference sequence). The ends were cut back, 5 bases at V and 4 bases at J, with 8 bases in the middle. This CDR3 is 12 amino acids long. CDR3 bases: TGTGCCAGCAGCCCAAACGGCTATGGCTACACCTTC. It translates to CASSPNGYGYTF.

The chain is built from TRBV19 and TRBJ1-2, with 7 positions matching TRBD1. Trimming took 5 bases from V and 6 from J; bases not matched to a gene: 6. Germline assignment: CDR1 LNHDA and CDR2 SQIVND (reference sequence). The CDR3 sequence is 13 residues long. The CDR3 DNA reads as TGTGCCAGTAGTTATCTTGGACAGGATGGCTACACCTTC. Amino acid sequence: CASSYLGQDGYTF.

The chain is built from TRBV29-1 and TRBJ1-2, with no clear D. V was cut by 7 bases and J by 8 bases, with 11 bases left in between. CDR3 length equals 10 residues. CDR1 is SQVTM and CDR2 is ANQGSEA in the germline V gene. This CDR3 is CSAETGGYTF. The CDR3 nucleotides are TGCAGCGCTGAGACGGGAGGCTACACCTTC.

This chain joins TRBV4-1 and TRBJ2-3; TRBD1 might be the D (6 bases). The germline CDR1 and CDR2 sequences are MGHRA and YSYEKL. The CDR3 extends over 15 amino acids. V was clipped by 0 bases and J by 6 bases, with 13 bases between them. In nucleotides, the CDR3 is TGCGCCAGCAGCCAAGACACAGGGCGGACGGATACGCAGTATTTT. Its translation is CASSQDTGRTDTQYF.

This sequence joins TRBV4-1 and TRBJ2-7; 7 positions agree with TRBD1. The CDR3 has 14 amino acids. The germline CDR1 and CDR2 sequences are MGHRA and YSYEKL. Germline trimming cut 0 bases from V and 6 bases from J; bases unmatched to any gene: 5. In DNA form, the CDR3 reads TGCGCCAGCAGCCAAGAAGGGGGCGGAGGCGAGCAGTACTTC. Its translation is CASSQEGGGGEQYF.